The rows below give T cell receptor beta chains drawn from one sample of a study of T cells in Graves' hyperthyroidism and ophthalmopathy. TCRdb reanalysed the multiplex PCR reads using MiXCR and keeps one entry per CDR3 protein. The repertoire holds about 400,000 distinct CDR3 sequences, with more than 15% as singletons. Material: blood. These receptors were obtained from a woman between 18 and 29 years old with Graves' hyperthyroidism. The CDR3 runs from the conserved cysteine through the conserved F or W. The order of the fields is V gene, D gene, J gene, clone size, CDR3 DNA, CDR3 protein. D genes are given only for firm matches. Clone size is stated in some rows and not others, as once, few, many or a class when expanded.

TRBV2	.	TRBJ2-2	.	TGTGCCAGCGGGGCGGGTCTAGCTGGCGGGGAGCTGTTTTTT	CASGAGLAGGELFF
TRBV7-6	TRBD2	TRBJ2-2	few	TGTGCCAGCAGTCTACAATCTAGCGGGAGGGCCATCCCCGGGGAGCTGTTTTTT	CASSLQSSGRAIPGELFF
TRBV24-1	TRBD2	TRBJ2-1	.	TGTGCCACCAGTGATTCCGGGACTAGCGGGACCGACAATGAGCAGTTCTTC	CATSDSGTSGTDNEQFF
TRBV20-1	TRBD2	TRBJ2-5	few	TGCAGTGCTAGAGGACTAGCGGAAATGGAATGGGAGACCCAGTACTTC	CSARGLAEMEWETQYF
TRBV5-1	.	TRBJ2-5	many	TGCGCCAGCAGCTTCTCAGGGAATCGGGAGACCCAGTACTTC	CASSFSGNRETQYF
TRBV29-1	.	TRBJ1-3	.	TGCAGCGTTGCAGACAGGTCTGGAAACACCATATATTTT	CSVADRSGNTIYF
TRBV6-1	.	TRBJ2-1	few	TGTGCCAGCAGTGTCAGAGCGGGCAGCTCCTACAATGAGCAGTTCTTC	CASSVRAGSSYNEQFF
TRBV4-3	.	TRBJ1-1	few	TGCGCCAGCAGCCAAGGGGGACAGAACACTGAAGCTTTCTTT	CASSQGGQNTEAFF
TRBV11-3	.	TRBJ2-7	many	TGTGCCAGCAGCTCGGACATAAAAGGCGAGCAGTACTTC	CASSSDIKGEQYF
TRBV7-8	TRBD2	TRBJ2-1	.	TGTGCCAGCAGCTTCTCGTTGGGACTAGCGGAGCACAATGAGCAGTTCTTC	CASSFSLGLAEHNEQFF
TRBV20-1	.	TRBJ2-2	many	TGCAGTTCCGGACGGACGAACACCGGGGAGCTGTTTTTT	CSSGRTNTGELFF
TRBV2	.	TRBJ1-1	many	TGTGCCAGCATTTTACGACAGCCTTTAGCTTTCTTT	CASILRQPLAFF
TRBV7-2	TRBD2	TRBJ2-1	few	TGTGCCAGCAGCGAGCTAGCGGGGGCGTTTGACAATGAGCAGTTCTTC	CASSELAGAFDNEQFF
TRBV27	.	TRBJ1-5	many	TGTGCCAGCAGTTTACTGTTCGTAGGGGATAATCAGCCCCAGCATTTT	CASSLLFVGDNQPQHF
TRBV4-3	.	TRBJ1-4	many	TGCGCCAGCAGCCAAGACAGGGCTAATGAAAAACTGTTTTTT	CASSQDRANEKLFF
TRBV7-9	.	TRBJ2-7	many	TGTGCCAGCAGTCCCGACACCTACGAGCAGTACTTC	CASSPDTYEQYF
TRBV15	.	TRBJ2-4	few	TGTGCCACCAGCATACAGGGATCCTTCGCTTTAGCCAAAAACATTCAGTACTTC	CATSIQGSFALAKNIQYF
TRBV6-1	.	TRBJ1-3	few	TGTGCCAGCACCCGGACAGTCCTTATGGCCTCTGGAAACACCATATATTTT	CASTRTVLMASGNTIYF
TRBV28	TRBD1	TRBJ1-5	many	TGTGCCAGCAGTTTATGGGGAGGACAGGGACCAAATCAGCCCCAGCATTTT	CASSLWGGQGPNQPQHF
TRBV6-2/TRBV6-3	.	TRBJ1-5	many	TGTGCCAGCACCAACGGGGGGGCACAGCCCCAGCATTTT	CASTNGGAQPQHF
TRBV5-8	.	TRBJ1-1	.	TGTGCCAGCAGCTGGGCGAAGGGCCTCACTTACACTGAAGCTTTCTTT	CASSWAKGLTYTEAFF
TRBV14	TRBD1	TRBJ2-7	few	TGTGCCAGCAGCCAGCAATTCCGGGACAGAGACTACGAGCAGTACTTC	CASSQQFRDRDYEQYF
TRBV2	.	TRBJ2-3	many	TGTGCCAGCGGGGGTTCGGGACTGAGCACAGATACGCAGTATTTT	CASGGSGLSTDTQYF
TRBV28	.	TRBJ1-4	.	TGTGCCAGCAGTTTAAGGGTTTCATATTGGCAAAAACTGTTTTTT	CASSLRVSYWQKLFF
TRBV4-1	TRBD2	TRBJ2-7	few	TGCGCCAGCAGCCAAGATGCGGGAGCCTTATGGCAGCAGTACTTC	CASSQDAGALWQQYF
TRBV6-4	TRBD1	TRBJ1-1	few	TGTGCCAGCAGTACGGGACAGTTGCTGAACACTGAAGCTTTCTTT	CASSTGQLLNTEAFF
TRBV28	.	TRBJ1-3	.	TGTGCCAGCATTGCAGGGAACTCTGGAAACACCATATATTTT	CASIAGNSGNTIYF
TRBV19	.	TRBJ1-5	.	TGTGCCAGTAGGATACAGAGAGAAGGGCCCCAGCATTTT	CASRIQREGPQHF
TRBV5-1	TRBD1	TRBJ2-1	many	TGCGCCAGCAGGGAAAGGGGGCCTTCCTACAATGAGCAGTTCTTC	CASRERGPSYNEQFF
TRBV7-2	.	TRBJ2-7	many	TGTGCCAGCAGCTTAGCTCCCAACAGAGACTACGAGCAGTACTTC	CASSLAPNRDYEQYF
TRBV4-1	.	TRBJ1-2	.	TGCGCCAGCAGCCAAACCCAACAAGGCTACACCTTC	CASSQTQQGYTF
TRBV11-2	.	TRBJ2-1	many	TGTGCCAGCAGCTTGAGTACTATCAATGAGCAGTTCTTC	CASSLSTINEQFF
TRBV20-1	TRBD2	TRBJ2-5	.	TGCAGTGCTAGCTTCGGACTAGCGGGGGGGAGGATGGAGACCCAGTACTTC	CSASFGLAGGRMETQYF
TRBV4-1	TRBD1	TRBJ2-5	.	TGCGCCAGCAGCCAAGATGGGACAGCACAAGAGACCCAGTACTTC	CASSQDGTAQETQYF
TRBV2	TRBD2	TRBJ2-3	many	TGTGCCAGCAGCGGACTAGCGGGGGGTACAGATACGCAGTATTTT	CASSGLAGGTDTQYF
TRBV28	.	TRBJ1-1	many	TGTGCCAGCAGTAGAGCGGGGATTGCTGAAGCTTTCTTT	CASSRAGIAEAFF
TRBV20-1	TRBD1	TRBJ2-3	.	TGCAGTGCTGGGAAAAAATCCGGGACAGGGGCGACGACAGATACGCAGTATTTT	CSAGKKSGTGATTDTQYF
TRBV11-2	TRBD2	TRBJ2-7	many	TGTGCCAGCAGCTCAAATAGCGGGAGAAGCCACGAGCAGTACTTC	CASSSNSGRSHEQYF
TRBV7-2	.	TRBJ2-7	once	TGTGCCAGCAGCTTAGGGGAGATAGAGCAGTACTTC	CASSLGEIEQYF
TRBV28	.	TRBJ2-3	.	TGTGCCAGCAGTTCTACAGGGATTTTCACAGATACGCAGTATTTT	CASSSTGIFTDTQYF
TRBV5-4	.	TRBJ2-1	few	TGTGCCAGCAGCTTTGACCCTCCGGGGGAGCAGTTCTTC	CASSFDPPGEQFF
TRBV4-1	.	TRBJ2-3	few	TGCGCCAGCAGCAAAGTGATGGACCAACGCACAGATACGCAGTATTTT	CASSKVMDQRTDTQYF
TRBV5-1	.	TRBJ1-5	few	TGCGCCAGCAGCTTGGACAGCCTCGATCAGCCCCAGCATTTT	CASSLDSLDQPQHF
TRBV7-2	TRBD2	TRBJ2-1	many	TGTGCCAGCAGCTTAGCGGGAGGGCTCAATTACAATGAGCAGTTCTTC	CASSLAGGLNYNEQFF
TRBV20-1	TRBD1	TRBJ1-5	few	TGCAGTGTGTCGCCAGGGGGATTCAATCAGCCCCAGCATTTT	CSVSPGGFNQPQHF
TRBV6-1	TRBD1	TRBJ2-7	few	TGTGCCAGCAGTGAAGCCGGGACAGGACACTACGAGCAGTACTTC	CASSEAGTGHYEQYF
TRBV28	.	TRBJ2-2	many	TGTGCCAGCAGCATGCTGCGGACAGAGACCGGGGAGCTGTTTTTT	CASSMLRTETGELFF
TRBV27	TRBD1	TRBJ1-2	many	TGTGCCAGCAGTTTGACAGGGGTTGGTGGCTACACCTTC	CASSLTGVGGYTF
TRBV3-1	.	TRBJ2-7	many	TGTGCCAGCAGCCAAGTCCAGGGGGGTGCAGGGCAGTACTTC	CASSQVQGGAGQYF
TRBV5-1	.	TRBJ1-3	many	TGCGCCAGCAGCACCGGGACAACCTTTGGAAACACCATATATTTT	CASSTGTTFGNTIYF
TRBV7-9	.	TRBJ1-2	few	TGTGCCAGCAGCTCTACCTGGGGACGGCTTAACTATGGCTACACCTTC	CASSSTWGRLNYGYTF
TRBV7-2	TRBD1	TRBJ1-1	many	TGTGCCAGCAGCCTCGACAGGGCCTATGCTGTCACTGAAGCTTTCTTT	CASSLDRAYAVTEAFF
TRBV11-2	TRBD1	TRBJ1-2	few	TGTGCCAGCAGCTTGCATCTAGGACAGGGGGAAGGCTACACCTTC	CASSLHLGQGEGYTF
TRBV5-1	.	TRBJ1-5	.	TGCGCCAGCAGCTTGGAGGGGTCGGATCAGCCCCAGCATTTT	CASSLEGSDQPQHF
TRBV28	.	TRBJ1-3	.	TGTGCCACCGTGGGACGTCCGTTCTCTGGAAACACCATATATTTT	CATVGRPFSGNTIYF
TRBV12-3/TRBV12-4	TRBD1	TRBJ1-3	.	TGTGCCAGCAGGAGTCAGGGGGCTGGAAACACCACATATTTT	CASRSQGAGNTTYF
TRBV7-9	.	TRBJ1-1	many	TGTGCCAGCAGCTTAGGCCCGGGGCCGAACACTGAAGCTTTCTTT	CASSLGPGPNTEAFF